The 29 T cell receptor beta chains in this list originate from one sample, sequenced in a study of T-cell memory formation after mild COVID-19. TCRdb fed the 5' RACE reads into MiXCR, producing one record per CDR3 protein. The data contain about 38,000 distinct CDR3 sequences, about an eighth of them seen just once; the ten biggest clones take up less than 30%. Material for sequencing was PBMCs or a T cell subset sorted from them (not recorded which). The receptors here all came from a man younger than 35 who had mild COVID-19 (a few samples of this study predate the infection). Cell type and time point are not known.

The V gene is TRBV28, the J gene TRBJ1-4; D possibly corresponds to TRBD1 (5 bases). Trimming left V 6 bases short and J 3 bases short, with 11 bases between. Germline assignment: CDR1 MDHEN and CDR2 SYDVKM. The CDR3 contains 14 residues. The CDR3 reads CASRAGGANEKLFF. CDR3 nucleotides: TGTGCCAGCAGGGCCGGGGGTGCTAATGAAAAACTGTTTTTT. Variable domain in full (rest from reference TRBV28 and TRBJ1-4): DVKVTQSSRYLVKRTGEKVFLECVQDMDHENMFWYRQDPGLGLRLIYFSYDVKMKEKGDIPEGYSVSREKKERFSLILESASTNQTSMYLCASRAGGANEKLFFGSGTQLSVL.

This clonotype was found many times. This chain uses TRBV5-5 with TRBJ2-2; 13 bases map to TRBD2. J gave up 9 bases and V 4 bases, and 9 bases lay outside the gene matches. The CDR3 sequence is 16 residues long. From germline, CDR1 is SGHKS and CDR2 YYEKEE (reference sequence). CDR3 DNA sequence: TGTGCCAGCAGCCCGCCGGGACTAGCGGGGTCCAGGGAGCTGTTTTTT. Its translation is CASSPPGLAGSRELFF.

Worth noting for this clonotype: It may be a read error: a sequence one base away is much more abundant. The chain couples TRBV6-5 to TRBJ2-6, with 8 nucleotides matching TRBD1. The CDR3 sequence is 16 residues long. The germline V gene has CDR1 MNHEY and CDR2 SVGAGI. In DNA form, the CDR3 reads TGTGCCAGCAGTCGGACAGGGAGCTCTTGGGCCAACGTCCTGACTTTC. Protein: CASSRTGSSWANVLTF.

J is TRBJ2-7 and V is TRBV29-1, with 8 bases that match TRBD1. This CDR3 comprises 14 residues. The V gene end was trimmed by 1 base and the J gene end by 5 bases; junction bases not matched to a gene: 7. Germline CDR1 and CDR2: SQVTM and ANQGSEA. The CDR3 sequence is CSVEGQGMLNEQYF. In DNA form, the CDR3 reads TGCAGCGTTGAAGGACAGGGGATGTTAAACGAGCAGTACTTC.

This clonotype was counted at least ten times. V gene TRBV5-1 combines with J gene TRBJ1-2; no reliable D call. Germline lookup yields CDR1 SGHRS and CDR2 YFSETQ. The V and J ends lost 0 bases and 4 bases respectively, with 10 bases between them. The CDR3 is 14 residues long. The CDR3 DNA follows: TGCGCCAGCAGCTTGGAGGGAGTAATCTATGGCTACACCTTC. It codes for CASSLEGVIYGYTF.

This clonotype came up many times. V is TRBV12-3 or TRBV12-4 and J is TRBJ2-6; D uncertain. The CDR3 is 17 residues long. V was cut by 6 bases and J by 0 bases, with 15 bases left in between. The CDR3 loop is CASSRSNAYSGANVLTF. CDR3 DNA: TGTGCCAGCAGCCGATCCAATGCTTACTCTGGGGCCAACGTCCTGACTTTC.

This clonotype was counted ten times or more. The CDR3 bases are TGTGCCAGCAGTATAGGGGCGGTTTCTGGAAACACCATATATTTT. This encodes CASSIGAVSGNTIYF. The chain uses TRBV2 and TRBJ1-3, with D perhaps matching TRBD1 (5 bases). V gave up 5 bases and J gave up 1 base, with 12 bases separating them. Germline CDR1 reads SNHLY; CDR2 reads FYNNEI. CDR3 length: 15 residues.

This clonotype was seen ten or more times. The chain couples TRBV4-1 to TRBJ1-4; maybe TRBD1 (5 bases). The CDR3 has 15 amino acids. Trimming cost V 1 base and J 2 bases, with 8 bases left between them. Per the germline V gene, CDR1 is MGHRA and CDR2 is YSYEKL. For the CDR3, the DNA is TGCGCCAGCAGCCAAGTTGGGACGACTAATGAAAAACTGTTTTTT. This encodes CASSQVGTTNEKLFF.

This clonotype was detected only a few times. Germline is not matched at one junction end, which may reflect a read error. V is TRBV12-3 or TRBV12-4 and J is TRBJ2-7; D might be TRBD1 (6 bases). This CDR3 comprises 12 residues. This CDR3 reads CASTLQSGTPIF. In DNA form, the CDR3 reads TGTGCCAGCACTCTTCAATCCGGGACACCCATCTTC.

This clonotype has a count of ten or more. V usage is TRBV3-1 and J usage is TRBJ2-3; no clear D. The CDR3 covers 13 residues. Deletions cut 2 bases from V and 5 bases from J, with 8 bases between. CDR1 LGHDT and CDR2 YNNKEL come from the germline V gene (reference sequence). The chain's CDR3 is CASSQFMGDTQYF. The DNA of the CDR3 is TGTGCCAGCAGCCAATTCATGGGAGATACGCAGTATTTT.

This clonotype came up many times. V is TRBV7-6 and J is TRBJ2-2, with unresolved D. This CDR3 spans 16 amino acids. Germline assignment: CDR1 SGHVS and CDR2 FNYEAQ. V was clipped by 2 bases and J by 0 bases, with 10 bases between them. CDR3 DNA: TGTGCCAGCAGCTTATACAGCAGCACGAACACCGGGGAGCTGTTTTTT. Protein: CASSLYSSTNTGELFF.

Written as DNA, the CDR3 is TGCAGCGTTGGGAGAGACAGGGATAGCGAGCAGTACGTC. Translation gives CSVGRDRDSEQYV. The J gene is TRBJ2-7, the V gene TRBV29-1; 7 bases line up with TRBD1. CDR1 is SQVTM and CDR2 is ANQGSEA in the germline V gene. The length of the CDR3 is 13 residues. The ends lost 4 bases at V and 6 bases at J; junction bases unmatched: 9.

This clonotype was counted many times. The chain couples TRBV24-1 to TRBJ2-5; a possible D gene is TRBD2 (5 bases). Deletions cut 2 bases from V and 0 bases from J, with 9 bases between. CDR1 and CDR2 (germline): KGHDR, SFDVKD. The CDR3 totals 15 residues. The CDR3 DNA follows: TGTGCCACCAGTGATTCGGGAAAGTACCAAGAGACCCAGTACTTC. It codes for CATSDSGKYQETQYF.

This clonotype has more than one count but fewer than ten. V and J are TRBV5-6 and TRBJ1-1; D not resolved. Deletions cut 2 bases from V and 7 bases from J, with 9 bases between. This CDR3 contains 12 residues. Germline V gene data show CDR1 as SGHDT and CDR2 as YYEEEE. The CDR3 reads CASSFLGREAFF. DNA of the CDR3: TGTGCCAGCAGCTTTCTAGGGCGTGAAGCTTTCTTT. Full variable domain (outside the CDR3, taken from reference TRBV5-6 and TRBJ1-1): DAGVTQSPTHLIKTRGQQVTLRCSPKSGHDTVSWYQQALGQGPQFIFQYYEEEERQRGNFPDRFSGHQFPNYSSELNVNALLLGDSALYLCASSFLGREAFFGQGTRLTVV.

At least ten counts were recorded for this clonotype. The chain links TRBV12-3 or TRBV12-4 to TRBJ1-6; D gene unclear. Trimming took off 7 bases at V and 5 bases at J, with 18 bases between the two ends. The CDR3 is 16 amino acids. The CDR3 sequence is CASTPALGSNNSPLHF. In nucleotides, the CDR3 is TGTGCCAGCACTCCCGCTTTGGGCAGTAATAATTCACCCCTCCACTTT.

For this clonotype: Sequence at one end of the junction differs from germline and may be a read error. The chain combines TRBV6-1 with TRBJ2-5; 8 nucleotides align to TRBD1. Germline lookup yields CDR1 MNHNS and CDR2 SASEGT. This CDR3 has 13 amino acids. The CDR3: CASATGGQETQYF. The DNA of the CDR3 is TGCGCCAGCGCTACAGGGGGACAAGAGACCCAGTACTTC.

Ten or more counts support this clonotype. V is TRBV5-1 and J is TRBJ2-7; 8 nucleotides line up with TRBD1. Germline-derived CDR1 and CDR2 are SGHRS and YFSETQ. The V gene end was trimmed by 4 bases and the J gene end by 1 base; junction bases not matched to a gene: 7. The length of the CDR3 is 15 residues. The CDR3, as DNA: TGCGCCAGCAGCGAATCAGGGGGCAGATCCTACGAGCAGTACTTC. Translation gives CASSESGGRSYEQYF.

A few counts support this clonotype. The chain couples TRBV4-2 to TRBJ2-7; D is perhaps TRBD1 (5 bases). Germline CDR1 LGHNA, CDR2 YNFKEQ. The V gene lost 1 base and the J gene lost 2 bases, with 9 bases spanning the gap. CDR3 length: 14 residues. Here the CDR3 reads CASSQGQGTYEQYF. CDR3 bases: TGTGCCAGCAGCCAAGGTCAGGGAACCTACGAGCAGTACTTC.

This clonotype showed up many times. The chain has TRBV29-1 and TRBJ1-1; tentative D call: TRBD1 (5 bases). The CDR3 consists of 14 residues. CDR1 and CDR2 from the germline V gene are SQVTM and ANQGSEA. V was clipped by 1 base and J by 2 bases, with 11 bases between them. The CDR3 DNA is TGCAGCGTTGAAGTCGGGGCAGCCAACACTGAAGCTTTCTTT. It encodes CSVEVGAANTEAFF.

The rearrangement links TRBV2 to TRBJ1-5; 8 bases are a match to TRBD1. V lost 5 bases to trimming and J lost 6 bases; unmatched junction nucleotides: 12. Per the germline V gene, CDR1 is SNHLY and CDR2 is FYNNEI. This CDR3 has 16 residues. CDR3 amino acids: CASSPNHRGYSQPQHF. In nucleotides, the CDR3 is TGTGCCAGCAGTCCGAATCACAGGGGGTATAGTCAGCCCCAGCATTTT.

The chain couples TRBV6-2 or TRBV6-3 to TRBJ1-1; D is uncertain. Germline CDR1 is MNHEY and CDR2 is SVGEGT. The CDR3 length is 17 residues. Trimming took 7 bases from V and 3 from J, leaving 24 bases between them. The CDR3 here is CASTADIYGFGDTEAFF. The CDR3 DNA reads as TGTGCCAGCACCGCCGACATTTATGGGTTTGGTGACACTGAAGCTTTCTTT.

The table lists this clonotype with many counts. This chain joins TRBV27 and TRBJ1-1; tentative D call: TRBD1 (5 bases). The CDR3 totals 14 residues. From germline, CDR1 is MNHEY and CDR2 SMNVEV (reference sequence). V dropped 5 bases and J dropped 2 bases, with 12 bases sitting between them. In DNA, the CDR3 is TGTGCCAGCAGTCTCCAGGGTAGAAACACTGAAGCTTTCTTT. This encodes CASSLQGRNTEAFF.

This clonotype occurred many times. The gene calls are TRBV10-2 and TRBJ2-7; 12 bases line up with TRBD1. The CDR3 spans 15 residues. Germline V lookup: CDR1 WSHSY, CDR2 SAAADI. After removal of 6 bases from V and 7 bases from J, the junction contained 10 bases not matched to a gene. CDR3 in DNA: TGCGCCAGCAGCGCACCGGGACAGGGGGCGCGGGAGCAGTACTTC. It yields the protein CASSAPGQGAREQYF.

This rearrangement joins TRBV5-1 to TRBJ1-2, with 7 nucleotides matching TRBD1. This CDR3 has 16 amino acids. Trimming removed 1 base from V and 8 bases from J; junction bases left unmatched: 14. Germline V gene sequence: CDR1 SGHRS, CDR2 YFSETQ. CDR3 protein: CASSLRTGPTGGGYTF. In nucleotides, the CDR3 is TGCGCCAGCAGCTTGAGGACAGGCCCCACCGGGGGGGGCTACACCTTC. The variable domain in full, completed from reference TRBV5-1 and TRBJ1-2, reads KAGVTQTPRYLIKTRGQQVTLSCSPISGHRSVSWYQQTPGQGLQFLFEYFSETQRNKGNFPGRFSGRQFSNSRSEMNVSTLELGDSALYLCASSLRTGPTGGGYTFGSGTRLTVV.

This clonotype was seen at least ten times. CDR3 nucleotide sequence: TGTGCCAGCAGCTGGGACAGTAACGGAAACACCATATATTTT. Its protein is CASSWDSNGNTIYF. The rearrangement links TRBV7-6 to TRBJ1-3; 7 bases match TRBD1. CDR1 and CDR2 from the germline V gene are SGHVS and FNYEAQ. The V and J ends lost 4 bases and 4 bases, in that order; junction bases with no gene match: 4. The CDR3 extends over 14 amino acids.

The V gene is TRBV7-2, the J gene TRBJ1-5, with D possibly TRBD1 on 5 matching bases. Germline assignment: CDR1 SGHTA and CDR2 FQGNSA. V dropped 4 bases and J dropped 6 bases, with 10 bases sitting between them. The CDR3 consists of 13 residues. The CDR3 DNA reads as TGTGCCAGCAGCTCAGGGTATAGTCAGCCCCAGCATTTT. It yields the protein CASSSGYSQPQHF.

In its sample, this clonotype was seen once. The CDR3 DNA follows: TGCGCCAGCAGCCAACCTAGCGGGGGCATCAATGAGCAGTTCTTC. It encodes CASSQPSGGINEQFF. The chain employs TRBV4-3 and TRBJ2-1; TRBD2 matches 10 bases. The CDR3 spans 15 residues. Germline loops: CDR1 LGHNA, CDR2 YSLEER. Germline trimming cut 2 bases from V and 6 bases from J; bases unmatched to any gene: 4.

This clonotype was counted ten times or more. V gene TRBV5-1 combines with J gene TRBJ2-5; 8 bases fit TRBD1. CDR1 and CDR2 from the germline V gene are SGHRS and YFSETQ. This CDR3 comprises 15 residues. V lost 2 bases, J lost 4 bases, and 7 bases stayed unmatched. The CDR3 nucleotides are TGCGCCAGCAGCTTACCACAGGGGGAAAGAGAGACCCAGTACTTC. Translating gives CASSLPQGERETQYF.

This clonotype was counted many times. This rearrangement joins TRBV28 to TRBJ2-1; TRBD1 matches at 8 bases. CDR3 size: 15 residues. The V gene end was trimmed by 4 bases and the J gene end by 5 bases; junction bases not matched to a gene: 7. Per the germline V gene, CDR1 is MDHEN and CDR2 is SYDVKM. The CDR3 nucleotides are TGTGCCAGCAGTTCATCCGGGACAGGAAACAATGAGCAGTTCTTC. It is translated as CASSSSGTGNNEQFF.